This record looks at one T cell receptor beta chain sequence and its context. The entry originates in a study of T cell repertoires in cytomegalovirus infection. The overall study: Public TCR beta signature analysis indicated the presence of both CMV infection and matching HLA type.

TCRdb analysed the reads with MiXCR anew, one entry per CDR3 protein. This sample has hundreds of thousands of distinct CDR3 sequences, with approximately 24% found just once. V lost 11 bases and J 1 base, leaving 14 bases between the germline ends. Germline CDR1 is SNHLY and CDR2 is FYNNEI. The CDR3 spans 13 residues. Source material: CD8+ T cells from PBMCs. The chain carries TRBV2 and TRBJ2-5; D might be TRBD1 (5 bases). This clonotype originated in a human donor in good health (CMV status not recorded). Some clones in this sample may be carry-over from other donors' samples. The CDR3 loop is CAGADGVQETQYF. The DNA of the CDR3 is TGTGCCGGGGCGGACGGAGTCCAAGAGACCCAGTACTTC.